This TCR beta chain appears in the sequencing data of a study of Ad26.COV2.S vaccination and SARS-CoV-2 variants. Study context: The vaccine Ad26.COV2.S was put into the muscle once, or twice with 56 days between.

Deletions cut 4 bases from V and 3 bases from J, with 5 bases between. The CDR3 is made up of 12 amino acids. CDR1 is LNHDA, CDR2 SQIVND, per germline (reference sequence). TCRdb's table, derived via immunoSEQ multiplex PCR, lists solely in-frame clones and lacks some. This sample carries around 300,000 clones, 88% of them seen once, and the ten largest clones take roughly 6%. The treatment here: some 20 received Ad26.COV2.S at low or high dose, single or two shots; 5 received placebo; per-sample allocation not given. The samples date from day 63 after the first vaccine or placebo injection. In Boston, an adult donor aged 18-55 years took part. Immunization relied on an Ad26 vector, which expressed Wuhan-strain SARS-CoV-2 spike.

The V call is TRBV19, the J call TRBJ2-3, with D possibly being TRBD1 (5 bases). This TCR came from a person between 18 and 65 years old who received the Ad26.COV2.S COVID-19 vaccine or a placebo. Sequenced material: peripheral blood, taken in a trial of Ad26.COV2.S vaccine versus placebo. The CDR3 nucleotides read TGTGCCAGTAGTACAGGGACAGATACGCAGTATTTT. Protein: CASSTGTDTQYF. The whole variable domain, remainder taken from reference TRBV19 and TRBJ2-3, is DGGITQSPKYLFRKEGQNVTLSCEQNLNHDAMYWYRQDPGQGLRLIYYSQIVNDFQKGDIAEGYSVSREKKESFPLTVTSAQKNPTAFYLCASSTGTDTQYFGPGTRLTVL.